This T cell receptor (beta chain) was recovered during a study of blood T cell repertoires in COVID-19. Study details: Whether acute or convalescent, the COVID-19 samples came from the United States, Italy and Spain. Nucleic acid was either cDNA or gDNA, and it came from T cells, B-cell-depleted T cells, or PBMCs.

In the source study's methods: Nucleated cell number was recorded as an estimate derived from reference gene primer amplification. Method: immunoSEQ multiplex PCR; TCRdb's copy keeps in-frame clones and lacks some. V and J calls and clone size come straight from that table; D and trimming were deduced from the DNA. The sample has approximately 130,000 clones; approximately 80% are singletons. The sample taken for sequencing was peripheral blood. The receptor's source is a human donor in a cohort sampled during active COVID-19.

CDR3 sequence: CASSGGSYNSPLHF. CDR3 coding DNA: TGTGCCAGCAGTGGAGGGTCCTATAATTCACCCCTCCACTTT. V and J are TRBV2 and TRBJ1-6; no reliable D call. The CDR3 consists of 14 residues. Trimming removed 4 bases at V and 1 base at J, with 5 bases between. Germline CDR1 SNHLY, CDR2 FYNNEI.